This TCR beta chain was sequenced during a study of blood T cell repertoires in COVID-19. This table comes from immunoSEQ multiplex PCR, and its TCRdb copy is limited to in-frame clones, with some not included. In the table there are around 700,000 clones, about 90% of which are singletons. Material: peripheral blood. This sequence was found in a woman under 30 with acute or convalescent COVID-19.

DNA for the CDR3: TGCAGCGTTGGGGACACCTACTACGAGCAGTACTTC. Its translation: CSVGDTYYEQYF. This chain links TRBV29-1 with TRBJ2-7, with D possibly being TRBD1 (6 bases). Per germline, CDR1 SQVTM and CDR2 ANQGSEA. The germline V and J ends were trimmed by 4 bases and 3 bases, with 10 bases remaining between them. CDR3 size: 12 residues.